This T cell receptor beta chain derives from a study of blood T cell repertoires in COVID-19. Across the study: Both acute and convalescent COVID-19 samples were obtained from the United States, Italy and Spain.

Germline assignment: CDR1 SQVTM and CDR2 ANQGSEA. The CDR3 consists of 14 residues. V dropped 4 bases and J dropped 4; count of bases not matched to a gene: 6. Clones were sequenced by immunoSEQ multiplex PCR, and TCRdb holds only the in-frame ones, with some missing. The profile shows 84,000 or so clones, about four fifths of them singletons. What was sequenced was peripheral blood. The rearrangement joins TRBV29-1 to TRBJ2-2, with TRBD2 matching over 7 bases. The TCR comes from a man between 65 and 85 years old with COVID-19, enrolled during active disease. In nucleotides, the CDR3 is TGCAGCGTTGCAGCGGGGACGGGCACCGGGGAGCTGTTTTTT. This encodes CSVAAGTGTGELFF.